The clone carrying this TCR beta chain was observed once. Assay: immunoSEQ multiplex PCR; the TCRdb copy retains only in-frame clones and omits some. The sample contains 110,000 to 150,000 clones, 88% of which appear only once. The data were obtained in a study of blood T cell repertoires in COVID-19. V was pared by 2 bases and J by 5 bases, with 12 bases between. The CDR3 loop spans 14 amino acids. The germline CDR1 and CDR2 sequences are MNHNY and SVGAGI (reference sequence). The sequenced sample consisted of peripheral blood. The origin of this receptor is a man between 65 and 85 years old with acute or convalescent COVID-19. The chain employs TRBV6-6 and TRBJ1-1; a possible D gene is TRBD1 (5 bases). The CDR3 spells CASSYGTRGTEAFF. The CDR3 DNA reads as TGTGCCAGCAGTTACGGGACTCGGGGGACTGAAGCTTTCTTT.